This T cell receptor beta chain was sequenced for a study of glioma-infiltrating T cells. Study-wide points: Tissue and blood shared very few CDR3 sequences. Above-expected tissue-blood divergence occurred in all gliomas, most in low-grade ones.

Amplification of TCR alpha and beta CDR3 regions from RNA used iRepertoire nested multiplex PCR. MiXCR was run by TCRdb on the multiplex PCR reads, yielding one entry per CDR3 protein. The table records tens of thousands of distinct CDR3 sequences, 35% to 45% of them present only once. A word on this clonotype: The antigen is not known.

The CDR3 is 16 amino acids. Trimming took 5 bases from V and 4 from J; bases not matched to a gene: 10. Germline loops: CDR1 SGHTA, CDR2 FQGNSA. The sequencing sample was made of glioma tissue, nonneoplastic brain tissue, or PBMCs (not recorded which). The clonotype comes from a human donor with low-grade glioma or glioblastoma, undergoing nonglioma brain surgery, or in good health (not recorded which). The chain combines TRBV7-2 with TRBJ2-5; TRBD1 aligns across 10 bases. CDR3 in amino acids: CASSQEGTGDRETQYF. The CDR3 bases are TGTGCCAGCAGCCAAGAGGGGACAGGGGACCGAGAGACCCAGTACTTC.